This TCR beta chain came from a study of T cell responses to AZD1222 COVID-19 vaccine. Points from the study as a whole: Rises in breadth and depth of Spike-specific TCRs came after two AZD1222 doses.

In regard to this clone: Antigen specificity is unknown.

The CDR3 spans 14 residues. Germline CDR1 and CDR2: LGHDT and YNNKEL (reference sequence). Trimming removed 3 bases from V and 2 bases from J, with 11 bases in between. Clones were read by immunoSEQ multiplex PCR, and TCRdb kept only the in-frame ones, dropping some. The sample lists 100,000 or so clones, about 86% occurring once. The sequence derives from an adult in good health. Specimen: peripheral blood, collected on day 0 of AZD1222 vaccination. The chain recombines TRBV3-1 (or the pseudogene TRBV3-2) with TRBJ2-7; D remains ambiguous. The CDR3 nucleotides read TGTGCCAGCAGCCAGGCAACTACCACCTACGAGCAGTACTTC. This encodes CASSQATTTYEQYF.